Following are 28 T cell receptor beta chains from one sample sequenced in a study of CD8+ T cells in alopecia areata. TCR sequencing used cDNA made by reverse transcription of extracted RNA. Data came from immunoSEQ multiplex PCR; TCRdb stores just in-frame clones and leaves some out. The table has 200,000 to 250,000 clones, 66% seen once. This sample's treatment: oral pan-JAK inhibitor, 5-10 mg twice daily. Sequencing was performed on CD4+ T cells sorted from blood, taken at approximately week 45, from a patient treated with tofacitinib. Receptors originate from a human donor with alopecia areata.

The J gene is TRBJ1-2, the V gene TRBV25-1; the D is unclear. The CDR3 spans 8 residues. Germline V CDR1 and CDR2: MGHDK, SYGVNS. The germline V and J ends were trimmed by 9 bases and 6 bases, with 2 bases remaining between them. This chain's CDR3 is CARDGYTF. CDR3 bases: TGTGCCAGGGATGGCTACACCTTC.

This chain connects TRBV29-1 to TRBJ1-6; D call uncertain. Germline lookup yields CDR1 SQVTM and CDR2 ANQGSEA. V shed 7 bases and J shed 15 bases, with 10 bases lying between them. CDR3 length equals 9 residues. For the CDR3, the DNA is TGCAGCGGACGTAAGATCCTCCACTTT. This codes for CSGRKILHF.

The rearrangement uses TRBV10-3 and TRBJ1-2; no definite D call. The CDR3 extends over 14 amino acids. The V gene's germline CDR1 is ENHRY and CDR2 SYGVKD. Trimming left V 6 bases short and J 4 bases short, with 15 bases between. CDR3 DNA: TGTGCCATCAGCCCTTCTCTGGACGGCTATGGCTACACCTTC. Translating gives CAISPSLDGYGYTF.

The chain couples TRBV4-1 to TRBJ2-7, with TRBD2 identical over 7 bases. V lost 0 bases and J lost 0; bases outside the gene matches: 8. Germline CDR1 MGHRA, CDR2 YSYEKL. This CDR3 comprises 17 residues. As DNA, the CDR3 is TGCGCCAGCAGCCAAGATCGAGATAGCGGGTCCTCCTACGAGCAGTACTTC. It yields the protein CASSQDRDSGSSYEQYF.

Note on this clone: This may come from a read error, since a much larger clone is one base off. This sequence joins TRBV5-1 and TRBJ2-5; 10 positions match TRBD2. V trimming: 3 bases; J trimming: 0 bases; junction bases outside the gene matches: 5. CDR3 length equals 16 residues. The germline V gene encodes CDR1 SGHRS and CDR2 YFSETQ. The CDR3 coding sequence is TGCGCCAGCAGCTCGTCAGCGGGGGGGGACCAAGAGACCCAGTACTTC. Residues: CASSSSAGGDQETQYF. Complete variable domain (other parts from reference TRBV5-1 and TRBJ2-5): KAGVTQTPRYLIKTRGQQVTLSCSPISGHRSVSWYQQTPGQGLQFLFEYFSETQRNKGNFPGRFSGRQFSNSRSEMNVSTLELGDSALYLCASSSSAGGDQETQYFGPGTRLLVL.

This clone has just a few counts. The chain employs TRBV7-2 and TRBJ2-3; unclear D gene. Germline V lookup: CDR1 SGHTA, CDR2 FQGNSA. Trimming pared 7 bases from V and 2 bases from J, leaving 13 bases between. The CDR3 consists of 14 residues. CDR3: CASTSDWSTDTQYF. In nucleotides, the CDR3 is TGTGCCAGCACCTCAGACTGGTCCACAGATACGCAGTATTTT.

This clone showed up just a few times. The gene calls are TRBV5-4 and TRBJ1-2; D not certain. Trimming stripped 3 bases from V and 5 bases from J, with 11 bases between. CDR3 length: 13 amino acids. CDR1 and CDR2 from the germline V gene are SGHNT and YYREEE (reference sequence). The CDR3 nucleotides read TGTGCCAGCAGCTCGGTTGCAGGTTATGGCTACACCTTC. Its translation: CASSSVAGYGYTF. The full variable domain, rest sourced from reference TRBV5-4 and TRBJ1-2, is ETGVTQSPTHLIKTRGQQVTLRCSSQSGHNTVSWYQQALGQGPQFIFQYYREEENGRGNFPPRFSGLQFPNYSSELNVNALELDDSALYLCASSSVAGYGYTFGSGTRLTVV.

This clone occurred a few times. This chain connects TRBV2 to TRBJ1-5, with 10 bases lining up with TRBD1. The CDR3 consists of 13 residues. Germline values: CDR1 SNHLY, CDR2 FYNNEI. V shed 6 bases and J 10 bases; nucleotides not matched to a gene: 6. CDR3 amino acids: CASRGTGEAPQHF. The CDR3 nucleotides read TGTGCCAGCAGGGGGACAGGGGAGGCTCCCCAGCATTTT.

The J gene is TRBJ2-3, the V gene TRBV30; maybe TRBD2 (5 bases). Between the trimmed V and J ends, which lost 5 bases and 7 bases, there was a span of 10 bases. The germline V gene encodes CDR1 GTSNPN and CDR2 SVGIG (reference sequence). This CDR3 contains 11 residues. This CDR3 is CAWGSGNTQYF. The CDR3 region has the DNA TGTGCCTGGGGATCGGGGAATACGCAGTATTTT.

This clone was detected ten times or more. This chain connects TRBV19 to TRBJ1-5; D not resolved. Germline loops: CDR1 LNHDA, CDR2 SQIVND (reference sequence). There are 12 residues in the CDR3. V lost 7 bases and J 2 bases, leaving 6 bases between the germline ends. Here the CDR3 DNA reads TGTGCCAGTACCATAGGCAATCAGCCCCAGCATTTT. Translation gives CASTIGNQPQHF. The full variable domain, rest sourced from reference TRBV19 and TRBJ1-5, is DGGITQSPKYLFRKEGQNVTLSCEQNLNHDAMYWYRQDPGQGLRLIYYSQIVNDFQKGDIAEGYSVSREKKESFPLTVTSAQKNPTAFYLCASTIGNQPQHFGDGTRLSIL.

This clone appeared once. The chain recombines TRBV7-2 with TRBJ2-1; a possible D gene is TRBD1 (6 bases). CDR1 SGHTA and CDR2 FQGNSA come from the germline V gene. Trimming took 3 bases from V and 5 from J, leaving 14 bases between them. The CDR3 covers 15 residues. The CDR3 protein is CASSLLGGAHNEQFF. CDR3 coding DNA: TGTGCCAGCAGCTTGCTAGGGGGTGCACACAATGAGCAGTTCTTC.

The rearrangement joins TRBV11-2 to TRBJ2-7; TRBD1 is a possible D gene (6 bases). CDR1 SGHAT and CDR2 FQNNGV come from the germline V gene. This CDR3 region has 15 residues. V gave up 5 bases and J gave up 2 bases, with 16 bases separating them. The CDR3 spells CASSHPTGRTYEQYF. The CDR3 bases are TGTGCCAGCAGCCACCCCACAGGGCGTACCTACGAGCAGTACTTC.

This clone appeared a single time. This chain uses TRBV7-2 with TRBJ2-7; D tentatively fits TRBD1 or TRBD2 (6 bases each). Trimming shortened V by 1 base and J by 4 bases, and 11 bases separated the two germline ends. The germline V gene encodes CDR1 SGHTA and CDR2 FQGNSA. The CDR3 totals 14 residues. CDR3 coding DNA: TGTGCCAGCAGCTTAGGGGGGGCTAAGTACGAGCAGTACTTC. Translated: CASSLGGAKYEQYF.

This clone was detected only a few times. As the CDR3 is not closed by the conserved phenylalanine or tryptophan, this likely results from a read error. The limits of the CDR3 on the DNA are not certain, so only TCRdb's listed CDR3 is given. The CDR3 is CASSKFLSGS. The chain joins TRBV21-1 to TRBJ1-4. TRBV21-1 is annotated as a pseudogene. A total of 10 residues make up the CDR3, ends included.

V and J are TRBV6-5 and TRBJ1-6; 7 bases are a match to TRBD1. The CDR3 is made up of 15 amino acids. Germline V gene lookup returns CDR1 MNHEY and CDR2 SVGAGI. The J segment lost 7 bases and the V segment lost 7 bases, leaving 10 bases of the junction unmatched. The CDR3 bases are TGTGCCAGCAACCGGGGACAGAGGGCGAATTCACCCCTCCACTTT. This translates into CASNRGQRANSPLHF.

The chain couples TRBV10-3 to TRBJ1-2, with D possibly matching TRBD1 (6 bases). The germline gives CDR1 ENHRY, CDR2 SYGVKD. V gave up 7 bases and J gave up 4 bases, with 16 bases separating them. This CDR3 contains 14 residues. CDR3 region: CAITLEGGGYGYTF. The DNA for the CDR3 is TGTGCCATCACCCTAGAGGGGGGCGGCTATGGCTACACCTTC.

The V call is TRBV7-2, the J call TRBJ1-6; no definite D call. The CDR3 sequence is 13 residues long. V lost 1 base and J 10 bases, leaving 8 bases between the germline ends. Germline V gene data show CDR1 as SGHTA and CDR2 as FQGNSA. Written as DNA, the CDR3 is TGTGCCAGCAGCTTAGTTCTAGAGTCACCCCTCCACTTT. Its translation is CASSLVLESPLHF.

The chain is built from TRBV7-9 and TRBJ2-3; TRBD2 agrees at 11 bases. CDR3 size: 15 residues. The V gene's germline CDR1 is SEHNR and CDR2 FQNEAQ (reference sequence). V lost 1 base to trimming and J lost 3 bases; unmatched junction nucleotides: 0. DNA of the CDR3: TGTGCCAGCAGCTTAGGACTAGCGGGGACAGATACGCAGTATTTT. Its translation is CASSLGLAGTDTQYF.

This clone was found a few times. The rearrangement uses TRBV29-1 and TRBJ1-5; unclear D gene. The CDR3 has 13 residues. V was pared by 4 bases and J by 0 bases, with 7 bases between. In germline, CDR1 is SQVTM, CDR2 ANQGSEA. In DNA form, the CDR3 reads TGCAGCGTTGGGCTTGCTAGCAATCAGCCCCAGCATTTT. This translates into CSVGLASNQPQHF.

V is TRBV29-1 and J is TRBJ2-2; tentative D call: TRBD1 (6 bases). This CDR3 contains 13 residues. The V end was cut by 8 bases, the J end by 1 base, with 11 bases between. Germline loops: CDR1 SQVTM, CDR2 ANQGSEA. CDR3 sequence reads: CSTRQVNTGELFF. CDR3 bases: TGCAGCACGAGACAGGTGAACACCGGGGAGCTGTTTTTT.

The CDR3 DNA reads TGTGCCAGCAGCCTCGGACTTCTAGATACGCAGTATTTT. It yields the protein CASSLGLLDTQYF. V usage is TRBV11-2 and J usage is TRBJ2-3; D possibly corresponds to TRBD2 (5 bases). The CDR3 loop spans 13 amino acids. Germline CDR1 and CDR2: SGHAT and FQNNGV. V lost 5 bases, J lost 5 bases, and 11 bases lay in between.

Here the CDR3 reads CASSSLNTGELFF. The CDR3 bases are TGTGCCAGCAGTTCCTTGAACACCGGGGAGCTGTTTTTT. The V gene is TRBV27, the J gene TRBJ2-2; D unclear. The CDR3 is 13 residues long. V lost 4 bases and J 1 base, leaving 4 bases between the germline ends. Germline V lookup: CDR1 MNHEY, CDR2 SMNVEV (reference sequence).

Regarding this clone: Other DNA sequences of this sample code for an identical CDR3. The rearrangement links TRBV2 to TRBJ2-7, with D uncertain. This CDR3 comprises 12 residues. Trimming removed 5 bases at V and 0 bases at J, with 5 bases between. From germline, CDR1 is SNHLY and CDR2 FYNNEI. For the CDR3, the DNA is TGTGCCAGCAGTTCCAACTCCTACGAGCAGTACTTC. This sequence encodes CASSSNSYEQYF.

This chain connects TRBV27 to TRBJ1-4; TRBD1 is a possible D gene (6 bases). Germline CDR1 MNHEY, CDR2 SMNVEV (reference sequence). Trimming cost V 6 bases and J 8 bases, with 16 bases left between them. CDR3 length: 14 residues. The CDR3 DNA sequence: TGTGCCAGCAGCCCACAGGGCTTCGGCGAAAAACTGTTTTTT. Encoded protein: CASSPQGFGEKLFF.

The gene calls are TRBV11-2 and TRBJ2-1, with D perhaps matching TRBD1 or TRBD2 (6 bases each). Looked up from germline, CDR1 is SGHAT and CDR2 is FQNNGV. The CDR3 spans 16 residues. The V end was cut by 5 bases, the J end by 2 bases, with 16 bases between. For the CDR3, the DNA is TGTGCCAGCAGCCGCGAGGGGGGCGGTCCCTACAATGAGCAGTTCTTC. This translates into CASSREGGGPYNEQFF.

This clone was recorded a few times. The J gene is TRBJ1-2, the V gene TRBV6-5, with no clear D. V was pared by 7 bases and J by 2 bases, with 8 bases between. This CDR3 contains 12 residues. CDR1 is MNHEY and CDR2 is SVGAGI in the germline V gene. CDR3 sequence: CASNNYNYGYTF. CDR3 coding DNA: TGTGCCAGCAATAACTACAACTATGGCTACACCTTC.

The V gene is TRBV2, the J gene TRBJ1-2; a possible D gene is TRBD1 (5 bases). CDR3 length: 13 residues. Trimming removed 4 bases from V and 4 bases from J, with 10 bases in between. From germline, CDR1 is SNHLY and CDR2 FYNNEI. The chain's CDR3 is CASSVGRFYGYTF. CDR3 in DNA: TGTGCCAGCAGTGTGGGACGGTTCTATGGCTACACCTTC.

The chain couples TRBV30 to TRBJ1-1; D unresolved. The V end lost 2 bases, the J end lost 0 bases, and 7 bases lay between the germline ends. The CDR3 is 13 residues long. CDR1 is GTSNPN and CDR2 is SVGIG in the germline V gene (reference sequence). The CDR3 is CAWSLGLNTEAFF. The CDR3 bases are TGTGCCTGGAGTCTCGGACTGAACACTGAAGCTTTCTTT. The whole variable domain, remainder taken from reference TRBV30 and TRBJ1-1, is SQTIHQWPATLVQPVGSPLSLECTVEGTSNPNLYWYRQAAGRGLQLLFYSVGIGQISSEVPQNLSASRPQDRQFILSSKKLLLSDSGFYLCAWSLGLNTEAFFGQGTRLTVV.